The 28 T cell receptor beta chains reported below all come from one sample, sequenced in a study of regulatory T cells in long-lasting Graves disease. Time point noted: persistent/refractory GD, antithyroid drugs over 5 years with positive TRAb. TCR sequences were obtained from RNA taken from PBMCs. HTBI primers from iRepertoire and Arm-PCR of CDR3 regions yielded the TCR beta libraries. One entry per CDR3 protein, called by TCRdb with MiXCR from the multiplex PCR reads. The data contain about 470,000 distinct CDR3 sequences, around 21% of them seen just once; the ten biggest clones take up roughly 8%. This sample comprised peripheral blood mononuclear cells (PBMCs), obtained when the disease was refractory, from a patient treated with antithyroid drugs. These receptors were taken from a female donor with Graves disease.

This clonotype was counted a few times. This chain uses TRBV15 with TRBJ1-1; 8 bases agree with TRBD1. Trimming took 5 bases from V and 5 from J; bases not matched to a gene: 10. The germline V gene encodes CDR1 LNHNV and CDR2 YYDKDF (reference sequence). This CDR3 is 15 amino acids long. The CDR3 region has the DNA TGTGCCACCAGCGAAAGACAGGGGCCGGGGACTGAAGCTTTCTTT. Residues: CATSERQGPGTEAFF.

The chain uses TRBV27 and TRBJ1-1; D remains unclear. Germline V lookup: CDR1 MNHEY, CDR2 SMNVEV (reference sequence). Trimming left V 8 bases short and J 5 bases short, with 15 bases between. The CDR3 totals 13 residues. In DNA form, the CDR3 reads TGTGCCAGCTTATCGTGGAGAGGGACTGAAGCTTTCTTT. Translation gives CASLSWRGTEAFF.

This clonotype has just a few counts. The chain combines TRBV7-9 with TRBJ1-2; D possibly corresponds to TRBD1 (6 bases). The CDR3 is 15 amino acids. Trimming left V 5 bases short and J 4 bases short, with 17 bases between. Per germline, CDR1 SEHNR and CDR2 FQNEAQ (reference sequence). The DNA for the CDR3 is TGTGCCAGCAGCCCTCTGGGGGGGCGGTTCTATGGCTACACCTTC. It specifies CASSPLGGRFYGYTF.

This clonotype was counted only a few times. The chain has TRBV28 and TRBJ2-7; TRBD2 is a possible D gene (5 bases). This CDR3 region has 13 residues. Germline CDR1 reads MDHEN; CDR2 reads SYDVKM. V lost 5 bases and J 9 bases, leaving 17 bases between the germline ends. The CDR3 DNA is TGTGCCAGCAGTCCGGGAATTTATCTACCGCAGTACTTC. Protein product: CASSPGIYLPQYF.

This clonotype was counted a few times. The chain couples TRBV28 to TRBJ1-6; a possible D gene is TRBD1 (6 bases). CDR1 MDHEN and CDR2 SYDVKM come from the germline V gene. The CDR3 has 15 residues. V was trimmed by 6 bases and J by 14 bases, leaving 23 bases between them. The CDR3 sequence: CASSPGQILLSTLHF. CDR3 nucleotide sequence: TGTGCCAGCAGCCCTGGACAGATCCTACTTTCGACCCTCCACTTT.

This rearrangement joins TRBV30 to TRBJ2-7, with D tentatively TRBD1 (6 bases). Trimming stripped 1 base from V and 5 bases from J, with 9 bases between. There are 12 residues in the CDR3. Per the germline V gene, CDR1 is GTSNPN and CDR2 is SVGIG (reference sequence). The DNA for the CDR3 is TGTGCCTGGAGTGCGGACAGCCACGAGCAGTACTTC. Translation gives CAWSADSHEQYF.

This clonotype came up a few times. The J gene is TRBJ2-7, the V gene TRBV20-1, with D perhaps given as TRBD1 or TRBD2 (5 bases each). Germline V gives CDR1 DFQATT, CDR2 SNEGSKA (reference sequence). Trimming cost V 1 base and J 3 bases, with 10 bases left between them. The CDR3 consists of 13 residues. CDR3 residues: CSARGDVLYEQYF. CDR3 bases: TGCAGTGCTAGAGGGGACGTTCTCTACGAGCAGTACTTC.

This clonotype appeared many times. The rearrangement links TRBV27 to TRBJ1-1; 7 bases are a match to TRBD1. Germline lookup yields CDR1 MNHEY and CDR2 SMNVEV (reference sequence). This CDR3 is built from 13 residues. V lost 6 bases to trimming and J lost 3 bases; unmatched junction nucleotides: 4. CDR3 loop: CASSLRGHTEAFF. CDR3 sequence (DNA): TGTGCCAGCAGCCTAAGGGGGCACACTGAAGCTTTCTTT.

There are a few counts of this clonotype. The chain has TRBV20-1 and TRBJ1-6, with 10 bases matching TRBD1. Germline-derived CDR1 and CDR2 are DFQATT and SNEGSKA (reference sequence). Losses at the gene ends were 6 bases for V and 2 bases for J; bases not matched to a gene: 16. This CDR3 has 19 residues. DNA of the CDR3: TGCAGTGCGACTACTACCGGGACAGGGGTCGGCACCTATAATTCACCCCTCCACTTT. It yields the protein CSATTTGTGVGTYNSPLHF.

Here the CDR3 reads CSIKPGKETQYF. CDR3 DNA sequence: TGCAGCATCAAACCAGGGAAAGAGACCCAGTACTTC. V and J are TRBV29-1 and TRBJ2-5, with D possibly matching TRBD1 (5 bases). The germline gives CDR1 SQVTM, CDR2 ANQGSEA. CDR3 length equals 12 residues. V lost 8 bases and J lost 3, with 13 bases in between.

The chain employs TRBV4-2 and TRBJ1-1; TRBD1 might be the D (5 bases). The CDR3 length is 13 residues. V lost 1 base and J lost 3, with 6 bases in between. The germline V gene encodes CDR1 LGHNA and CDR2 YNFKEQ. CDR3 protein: CASSQGQYTEAFF. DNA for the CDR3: TGTGCCAGCAGCCAAGGACAGTACACTGAAGCTTTCTTT.

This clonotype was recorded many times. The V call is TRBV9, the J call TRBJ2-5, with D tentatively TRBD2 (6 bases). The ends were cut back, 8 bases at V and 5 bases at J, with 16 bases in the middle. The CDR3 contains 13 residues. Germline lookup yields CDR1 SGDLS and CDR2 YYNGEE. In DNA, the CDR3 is TGTGCCAGTACCCCGGGAGCCGGGGAGACCCAGTACTTC. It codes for CASTPGAGETQYF. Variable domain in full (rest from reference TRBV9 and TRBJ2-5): DSGVTQTPKHLITATGQRVTLRCSPRSGDLSVYWYQQSLDQGLQFLIQYYNGEERAKGNILERFSAQQFPDLHSELNLSSLELGDSALYFCASTPGAGETQYFGPGTRLLVL.

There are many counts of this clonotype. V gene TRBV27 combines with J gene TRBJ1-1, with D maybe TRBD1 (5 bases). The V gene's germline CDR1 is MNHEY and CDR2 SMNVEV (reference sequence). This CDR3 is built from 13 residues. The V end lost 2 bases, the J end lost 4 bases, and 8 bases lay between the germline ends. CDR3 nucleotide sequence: TGTGCCAGCAGTTTACTTACAGGCACTGAAGCTTTCTTT. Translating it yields CASSLLTGTEAFF.

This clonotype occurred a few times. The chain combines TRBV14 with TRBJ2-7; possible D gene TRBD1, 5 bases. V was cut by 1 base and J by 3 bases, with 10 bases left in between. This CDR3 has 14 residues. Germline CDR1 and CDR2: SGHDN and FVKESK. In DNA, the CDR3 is TGTGCCAGCAGCCAAGTCGACAGCCACTACGAGCAGTACTTC. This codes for CASSQVDSHYEQYF.

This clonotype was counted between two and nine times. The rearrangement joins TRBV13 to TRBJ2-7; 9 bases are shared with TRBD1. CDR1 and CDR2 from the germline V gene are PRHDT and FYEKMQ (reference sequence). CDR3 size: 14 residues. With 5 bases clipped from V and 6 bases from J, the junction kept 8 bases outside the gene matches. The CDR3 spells CASSRRDRAPEQYF. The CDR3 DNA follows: TGTGCCAGCAGCCGACGGGACAGGGCTCCCGAGCAGTACTTC.

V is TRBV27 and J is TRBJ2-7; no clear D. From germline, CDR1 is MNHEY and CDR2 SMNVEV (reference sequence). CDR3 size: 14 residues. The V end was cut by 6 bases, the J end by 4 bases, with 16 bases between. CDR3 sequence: CASSHRPAGYEQYF. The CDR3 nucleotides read TGTGCCAGCAGCCACCGCCCAGCCGGTTACGAGCAGTACTTC.

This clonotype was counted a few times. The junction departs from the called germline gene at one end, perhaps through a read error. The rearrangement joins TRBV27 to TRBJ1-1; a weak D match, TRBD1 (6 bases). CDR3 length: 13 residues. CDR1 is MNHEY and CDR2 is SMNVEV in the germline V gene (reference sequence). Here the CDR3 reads CAGRGHSNTEAFF. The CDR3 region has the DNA TGTGCCGGCAGGGGACACTCGAACACTGAAGCTTTCTTT.

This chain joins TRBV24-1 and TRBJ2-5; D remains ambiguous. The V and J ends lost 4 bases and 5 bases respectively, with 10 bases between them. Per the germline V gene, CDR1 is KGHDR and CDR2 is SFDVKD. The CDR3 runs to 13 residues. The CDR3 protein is CATSDSPLETQYF. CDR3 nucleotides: TGTGCCACCAGTGACTCACCCCTCGAGACCCAGTACTTC.

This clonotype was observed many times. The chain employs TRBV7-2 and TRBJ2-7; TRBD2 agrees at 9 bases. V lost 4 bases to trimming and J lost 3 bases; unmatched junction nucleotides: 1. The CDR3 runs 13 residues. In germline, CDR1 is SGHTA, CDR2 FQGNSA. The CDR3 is CASSSTSGYEQYF. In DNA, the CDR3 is TGTGCCAGCAGCTCGACTAGCGGCTACGAGCAGTACTTC. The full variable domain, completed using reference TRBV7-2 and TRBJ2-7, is GAGVSQSPSNKVTEKGKDVELRCDPISGHTALYWYRQSLGQGLEFLIYFQGNSAPDKSGLPSDRFSAERTGGSVSTLTIQRTQQEDSAVYLCASSSTSGYEQYFGPGTRLTVT.

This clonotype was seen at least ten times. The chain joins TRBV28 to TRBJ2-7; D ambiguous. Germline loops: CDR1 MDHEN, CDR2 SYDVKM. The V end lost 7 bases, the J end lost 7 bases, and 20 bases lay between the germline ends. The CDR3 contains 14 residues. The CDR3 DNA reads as TGTGCCAGCACTGCACTCTCTGTAGTAGGAGAGCAGTACTTC. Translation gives CASTALSVVGEQYF.

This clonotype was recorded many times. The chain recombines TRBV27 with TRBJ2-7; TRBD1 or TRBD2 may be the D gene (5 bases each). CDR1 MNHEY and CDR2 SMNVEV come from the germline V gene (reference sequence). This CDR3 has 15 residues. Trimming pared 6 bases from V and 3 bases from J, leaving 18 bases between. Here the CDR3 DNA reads TGTGCCAGCAGCCCCGGGGCAGGGAGATTCTACGAGCAGTACTTC. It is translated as CASSPGAGRFYEQYF.

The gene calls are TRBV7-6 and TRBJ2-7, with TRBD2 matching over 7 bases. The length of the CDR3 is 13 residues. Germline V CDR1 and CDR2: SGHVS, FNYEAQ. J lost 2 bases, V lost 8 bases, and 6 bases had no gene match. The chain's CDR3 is CASGSGAPYEQYF. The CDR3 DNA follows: TGTGCCAGCGGCAGCGGGGCCCCCTACGAGCAGTACTTC.

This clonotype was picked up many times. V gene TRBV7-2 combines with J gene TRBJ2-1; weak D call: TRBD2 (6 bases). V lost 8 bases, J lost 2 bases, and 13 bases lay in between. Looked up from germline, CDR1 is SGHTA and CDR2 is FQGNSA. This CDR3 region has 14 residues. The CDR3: CASQGRRAYNEQFF. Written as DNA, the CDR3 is TGTGCCAGCCAAGGTCGGAGGGCCTACAATGAGCAGTTCTTC.

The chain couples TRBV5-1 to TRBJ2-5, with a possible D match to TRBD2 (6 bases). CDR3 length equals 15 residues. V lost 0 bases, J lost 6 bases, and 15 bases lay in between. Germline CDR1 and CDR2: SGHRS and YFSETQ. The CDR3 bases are TGCGCCAGCAGCTTGGTAGCGGCGCCTGGGCAGACCCAGTACTTC. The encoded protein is CASSLVAAPGQTQYF.

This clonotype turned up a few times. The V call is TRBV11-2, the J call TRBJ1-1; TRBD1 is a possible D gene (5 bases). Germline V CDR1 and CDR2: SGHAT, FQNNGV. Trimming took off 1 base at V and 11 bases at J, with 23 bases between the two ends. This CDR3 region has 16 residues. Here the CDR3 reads CASSLGPGRLPPGAFF. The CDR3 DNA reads TGTGCCAGCAGCTTAGGGCCGGGACGTCTCCCTCCTGGTGCTTTCTTT. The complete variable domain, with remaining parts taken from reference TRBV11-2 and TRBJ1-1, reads EAGVAQSPRYKIIEKRQSVAFWCNPISGHATLYWYQQILGQGPKLLIQFQNNGVVDDSQLPKDRFSAERLKGVDSTLKIQPAKLEDSAVYLCASSLGPGRLPPGAFFGQGTRLTVV.

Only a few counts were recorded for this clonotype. The CDR3 region has the DNA TGCGCCAGCAGCGGGAGAGGAACCTATGGCTACACCTTC. This gives the protein CASSGRGTYGYTF. The genes are TRBV5-1 and TRBJ1-2; D is ambiguous. From germline, CDR1 is SGHRS and CDR2 YFSETQ. This CDR3 comprises 13 residues. V gave up 4 bases and J gave up 4 bases, with 11 bases separating them.

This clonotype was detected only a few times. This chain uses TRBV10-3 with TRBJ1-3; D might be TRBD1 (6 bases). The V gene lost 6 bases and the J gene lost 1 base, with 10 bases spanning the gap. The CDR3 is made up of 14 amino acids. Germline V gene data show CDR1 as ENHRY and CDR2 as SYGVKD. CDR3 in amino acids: CAIRKQGSGNTIYF. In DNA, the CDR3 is TGTGCCATCAGGAAACAGGGATCTGGAAACACCATATATTTT.

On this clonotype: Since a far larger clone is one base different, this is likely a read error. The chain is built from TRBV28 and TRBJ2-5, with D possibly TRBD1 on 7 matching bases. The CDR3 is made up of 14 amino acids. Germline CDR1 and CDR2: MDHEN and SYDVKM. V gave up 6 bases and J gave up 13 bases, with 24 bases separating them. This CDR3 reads CASRRQGLSYERYF. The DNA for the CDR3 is TGTGCCAGCAGAAGACAGGGACTTTCCTACGAGCGGTACTTC. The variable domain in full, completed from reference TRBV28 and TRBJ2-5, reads DVKVTQSSRYLVKRTGEKVFLECVQDMDHENMFWYRQDPGLGLRLIYFSYDVKMKEKGDIPEGYSVSREKKERFSLILESASTNQTSMYLCASRRQGLSYERYFGPGTRLLVL.